Listed here are 13 T cell receptor beta chains from one sample, sequenced in a study of OX40 agonist ivuxolimab in advanced cancers. Produced via immunoSEQ multiplex PCR; TCRdb's table is partial and in-frame only. The sample contains under 85,000 clones, around nine tenths of which appear only once. The sample consisted of CD4+ or CD8+ T cells sorted from blood, taken in a trial of the OX40 agonist ivuxolimab. These receptors were taken from an adult with an advanced solid tumor such as melanoma, head and neck, liver or kidney cancer.

This clone appeared a single time. V and J are TRBV25-1 and TRBJ2-7; 8 positions agree with TRBD2. CDR1 and CDR2 from the germline V gene are MGHDK and SYGVNS. The V segment lost 3 bases and the J segment 2 bases; nucleotides outside the gene matches: 9. CDR3 size: 16 residues. The CDR3 sequence is CASSDPSSGRPYEQYF. The CDR3 nucleotides read TGTGCCAGCAGTGACCCCTCGAGCGGGAGACCCTACGAGCAGTACTTC.

Comment on this clone: The junction departs from the called germline gene at one end, perhaps through a read error. The chain couples TRBV7-7 to TRBJ2-3; a weak D match, TRBD1 (6 bases). This CDR3 is 14 amino acids long. CDR1 is SSHAT, CDR2 FNYEAQ, per germline (reference sequence). This CDR3 reads CASSGRGSADTQYF. In DNA form, the CDR3 reads TGTGCTAGCAGCGGCAGGGGTAGTGCAGATACGCAGTATTTT.

For the CDR3, the DNA is TGTGCCAGCAAGGTGGGGACAGGGAAAGAGACCCAGTACTTC. Protein: CASKVGTGKETQYF. V gene TRBV27 combines with J gene TRBJ2-5, with 9 bases that match TRBD1. Germline CDR1 is MNHEY and CDR2 is SMNVEV (reference sequence). The CDR3 contains 14 residues. V lost 7 bases and J lost 3; bases outside the gene matches: 6.

A word on this clone: A read error may produce the germline difference seen at one junction end. Other DNA sequences in the same sample also yield this CDR3. V usage is TRBV7-7 and J usage is TRBJ2-2; D is undetermined. The CDR3 is made up of 15 amino acids. Germline V gene lookup returns CDR1 SSHAT and CDR2 FNYEAQ (reference sequence). The chain's CDR3 is CASSLGPLSTGELFF. As DNA, the CDR3 is TGTGCTAGCAGCCTCGGGCCGCTTAGCACCGGGGAGCTGTTTTTT. The variable domain in full, completed from reference TRBV7-7 and TRBJ2-2, reads GAGVSQSPRYKVTKRGQDVTLRCDPISSHATLYWYQQALGQGPEFLTYFNYEAQPDKSGLPSDRFSAERPEGSISTLTIQRTEQRDSAMYRCASSLGPLSTGELFFGEGSRLTVL.

This clone is a singleton in its sample. This chain connects TRBV7-8 to TRBJ2-2; D is uncertain. CDR1 and CDR2 from the germline V gene are SGHVS and FQNEAQ. The CDR3 extends over 15 amino acids. Trimming cost V 8 bases and J 0 bases, with 13 bases left between them. CDR3 loop: CASHAATTNTGELFF. CDR3 sequence (DNA): TGTGCCAGCCACGCAGCTACCACGAACACCGGGGAGCTGTTTTTT.

The chain is built from TRBV11-2 and TRBJ2-1; a weak D match, TRBD2 (5 bases). The length of the CDR3 is 12 residues. V was clipped by 5 bases and J by 9 bases, with 11 bases between them. Germline V gene data show CDR1 as SGHAT and CDR2 as FQNNGV. Here the CDR3 DNA reads TGTGCCAGCAGCCTAAGCGGAGGTGAGCAGTTCTTC. Protein product: CASSLSGGEQFF.

This sequence joins TRBV9 and TRBJ2-7; no reliable D call. The germline CDR1 and CDR2 sequences are SGDLS and YYNGEE. The V end lost 3 bases, the J end lost 0 bases, and 13 bases lay between the germline ends. This CDR3 has 15 amino acids. The CDR3: CASSALGGSSYEQYF. In DNA, the CDR3 is TGTGCCAGCAGCGCCTTGGGCGGTAGCTCCTACGAGCAGTACTTC.

This chain joins TRBV19 and TRBJ1-4; D is perhaps TRBD1 (5 bases). The CDR3 sequence is 13 residues long. The V end was cut by 8 bases, the J end by 0 bases, with 7 bases between. The germline gives CDR1 LNHDA, CDR2 SQIVND (reference sequence). CDR3: CASAGPTNEKLFF. CDR3 DNA sequence: TGTGCCAGTGCGGGACCAACTAATGAAAAACTGTTTTTT.

The rearrangement joins TRBV7-2 to TRBJ1-2; D is uncertain. V was pared by 4 bases and J by 2 bases, with 8 bases between. The CDR3 has 13 residues. Germline V gives CDR1 SGHTA, CDR2 FQGNSA. The DNA of the CDR3 is TGTGCCAGCAGCTCGCGAATCAACTATGGCTACACCTTC. Its protein product is CASSSRINYGYTF.

This clone was seen only once. This chain connects TRBV10-2 to TRBJ1-2; TRBD1 agrees at 10 bases. J lost 6 bases, V lost 4 bases, and 8 bases had no gene match. The CDR3 length is 15 residues. The germline CDR1 and CDR2 sequences are WSHSY and SAAADI. CDR3 in amino acids: CASSGWDRGLDGYTF. CDR3 nucleotides: TGCGCCAGCAGTGGTTGGGACAGGGGACTAGATGGCTACACCTTC.

The chain uses TRBV5-8 and TRBJ1-2; no firm D call. V shed 7 bases and J shed 7 bases, with 14 bases lying between them. Germline V lookup: CDR1 SGHTS, CDR2 YDEGEE. The CDR3 spans 12 residues. The CDR3 loop is CASAHWAGGYTF. As DNA, the CDR3 is TGTGCCAGCGCGCACTGGGCCGGTGGCTACACCTTC. The full variable domain, in which reference TRBV5-8 and TRBJ1-2 provide the parts outside the CDR3, is EAGVTQSPTHLIKTRGQQATLRCSPISGHTSVYWYQQALGLGLQFLLWYDEGEERNRGNFPPRFSGRQFPNYSSELNVNALELEDSALYLCASAHWAGGYTFGSGTRLTVV.

The rearrangement links TRBV7-2 to TRBJ1-6; the match to TRBD1 covers 7 bases. The ends lost 2 bases at V and 7 bases at J; junction bases unmatched: 5. The CDR3 has 15 amino acids. Germline V lookup: CDR1 SGHTA, CDR2 FQGNSA. The CDR3 spells CASSLLGQLNSPLHF. CDR3 nucleotides: TGTGCCAGCAGCTTACTGGGACAGTTAAATTCACCCCTCCACTTT.

This rearrangement joins TRBV18 to TRBJ2-5; D is perhaps TRBD1 (6 bases). V was trimmed by 1 base and J by 2 bases, leaving 8 bases between them. Per the germline V gene, CDR1 is KGHSH and CDR2 is LQKENI. This CDR3 region has 14 residues. The DNA of the CDR3 is TGTGCCAGCTCACCACGGGGGCGACAAGAGACCCAGTACTTC. Residues: CASSPRGRQETQYF.